This T cell receptor beta chain came from a study of blood T cell repertoires in COVID-19. Study-level background: The samples span acute and convalescent COVID-19 from the United States, Italy and Spain.

Germline trimming cut 5 bases from V and 9 bases from J; bases unmatched to any gene: 8. The CDR3 length is 15 residues. Per the germline V gene, CDR1 is SGHNT and CDR2 is YENEEA. Sequencing used immunoSEQ multiplex PCR; TCRdb keeps in-frame clones, though not all of them. The table records about 250,000 clones, about nine tenths of them present only once. The rearrangement joins TRBV11-3 to TRBJ2-1; 12 bases agree with TRBD2. This clonotype was sampled from a woman between 55 and 75 years old who had recovered from COVID-19. Sample: peripheral blood. The CDR3 DNA is TGTGCCAGCAGCCCCTTGACTAGCGGGGGCGGTGAGCAGTTCTTC. This translates into CASSPLTSGGGEQFF.